The next 32 T cell receptor beta chains were all read from a single sample in a study of blood T cell repertoires in COVID-19. Assay: immunoSEQ multiplex PCR; the TCRdb copy retains only in-frame clones and omits some. The table lists tens of thousands of clones, 75% to 90% of them singletons. Sample: peripheral blood. The source of these receptors is a man between 60 and 75 years old with COVID-19, enrolled during active disease.

This clone has a single count. CDR3 DNA: TGTGCCAGCAGTTGGGACATTAGCACAGATACGCAGTATTTT. Its translation: CASSWDISTDTQYF. The rearrangement joins TRBV6-5 to TRBJ2-3; TRBD1 is a possible D gene (6 bases). The CDR3 is made up of 14 amino acids. Between the trimmed V and J ends, which lost 4 bases and 0 bases, there was a span of 8 bases. Germline values: CDR1 MNHEY, CDR2 SVGAGI.

The V and J genes are TRBV25-1 and TRBJ1-4; D is undetermined. V lost 1 base and J lost 6, with 6 bases in between. The CDR3 extends over 13 amino acids. In germline, CDR1 is MGHDK, CDR2 SYGVNS. The CDR3 sequence is CASSELGDEKLFF. The CDR3 DNA sequence: TGTGCCAGCAGTGAATTGGGAGATGAAAAACTGTTTTTT.

The V call is TRBV5-1, the J call TRBJ1-2, with D possibly matching TRBD1 (6 bases). This CDR3 contains 14 residues. V was pared by 0 bases and J by 8 bases, with 14 bases between. The germline V gene has CDR1 SGHRS and CDR2 YFSETQ. As DNA, the CDR3 is TGCGCCAGCAGCTTGGACAGGGTCCTGGAGGGCTACACCTTC. This translates into CASSLDRVLEGYTF.

This sequence joins TRBV9 and TRBJ1-1, with no clear D. The length of the CDR3 is 13 residues. Germline CDR1 reads SGDLS; CDR2 reads YYNGEE. V was clipped by 2 bases and J by 4 bases, with 9 bases between them. As DNA, the CDR3 is TGTGCCAGCAGCGTTCTGGGGAGCACTGAAGCTTTCTTT. Amino acids: CASSVLGSTEAFF.

This clone appeared once. The chain combines TRBV24-1 with TRBJ1-2; no firm D call. This CDR3 has 13 residues. Trimming stripped 1 base from V and 5 bases from J, with 7 bases between. CDR1 KGHDR and CDR2 SFDVKD come from the germline V gene. CDR3 region: CATSDFAEYGYTF. For the CDR3, the DNA is TGTGCCACCAGTGATTTCGCTGAGTATGGCTACACCTTC.

The V call is TRBV30, the J call TRBJ2-3, with D unresolved. Germline V gene data show CDR1 as GTSNPN and CDR2 as SVGIG (reference sequence). The CDR3 sequence is 14 residues long. V lost 2 bases and J lost 3, with 12 bases in between. This CDR3 reads CAWSPSPRTDTQYF. CDR3 bases: TGTGCCTGGAGTCCGTCCCCTAGGACAGATACGCAGTATTTT.

V and J are TRBV5-1 and TRBJ1-1; D is ambiguous. The CDR3 spans 13 residues. CDR1 SGHRS and CDR2 YFSETQ come from the germline V gene. V was clipped by 0 bases and J by 4 bases, with 7 bases between them. The CDR3 nucleotides read TGCGCCAGCAGCTTGGATCCTAGCACTGAAGCTTTCTTT. Its translation is CASSLDPSTEAFF. Looking up the rest from reference TRBV5-1 and TRBJ1-1 gives the full variable domain: KAGVTQTPRYLIKTRGQQVTLSCSPISGHRSVSWYQQTPGQGLQFLFEYFSETQRNKGNFPGRFSGRQFSNSRSEMNVSTLELGDSALYLCASSLDPSTEAFFGQGTRLTVV.

This sequence joins TRBV12-5 and TRBJ1-3, with TRBD1 matching 7 bases. In germline, CDR1 is LGHNT, CDR2 FRNRAP. The V segment lost 4 bases and the J segment 3 bases; nucleotides outside the gene matches: 6. The CDR3 covers 15 residues. The DNA of the CDR3 is TGTGCTAGTGGTTCCCCCGGGACAGTTGGAAACACCATATATTTT. This sequence encodes CASGSPGTVGNTIYF. The variable domain in full, with the rest retrieved from reference TRBV12-5 and TRBJ1-3, is DARVTQTPRHKVTEMGQEVTMRCQPILGHNTVFWYRQTMMQGLELLAYFRNRAPLDDSGMPKDRFSAEMPDATLATLKIQPSEPRDSAVYFCASGSPGTVGNTIYFGEGSWLTVV.

The rearrangement links TRBV5-4 to TRBJ1-3, with TRBD1 matching over 7 bases. The J segment lost 6 bases and the V segment lost 4 bases, leaving 10 bases of the junction unmatched. In germline, CDR1 is SGHNT, CDR2 YYREEE (reference sequence). The CDR3 is made up of 15 amino acids. Written as DNA, the CDR3 is TGTGCCAGCAGCCCAGGGGGACGCGGCTCAAACACCATATATTTT. Protein sequence: CASSPGGRGSNTIYF.

V usage is TRBV9 and J usage is TRBJ1-1; weak D call: TRBD1 (5 bases). From germline, CDR1 is SGDLS and CDR2 YYNGEE. The CDR3 length is 13 residues. V lost 4 bases, J lost 5 bases, and 12 bases lay in between. The CDR3 loop reads CASSPRQSTEAFF. CDR3 nucleotides: TGTGCCAGCAGCCCCCGACAGAGTACTGAAGCTTTCTTT.

The chain is built from TRBV9 and TRBJ2-1; D is perhaps TRBD2 (6 bases). CDR1 and CDR2 (germline): SGDLS, YYNGEE. This CDR3 is built from 16 residues. With 4 bases removed from V and 0 bases from J, the gap between germline ends came to 14 bases. CDR3 sequence: CASSTQEGTSYNEQFF. The DNA for the CDR3 is TGTGCCAGCAGCACCCAGGAGGGGACCTCCTACAATGAGCAGTTCTTC.

This chain connects TRBV12-3 or TRBV12-4 to TRBJ1-2; 8 nucleotides match TRBD1. CDR3 length equals 13 residues. V dropped 6 bases and J dropped 4; count of bases not matched to a gene: 4. The CDR3 nucleotides read TGTGCCAGCAGCCGGGACAGGCTCTATGGCTACACCTTC. Its protein is CASSRDRLYGYTF.

This chain connects TRBV24-1 to TRBJ2-3, with D perhaps matching TRBD2 (5 bases). CDR1 and CDR2 from the germline V gene are KGHDR and SFDVKD. This CDR3 is built from 14 residues. Trimming stripped 1 base from V and 3 bases from J, with 7 bases between. DNA of the CDR3: TGTGCCACCAGTGATTTCAGAGGGACAGATACGCAGTATTTT. This codes for CATSDFRGTDTQYF.

This chain joins TRBV9 and TRBJ2-1; 10 bases are a match to TRBD1. This CDR3 spans 14 amino acids. Trimming cost V 3 bases and J 9 bases; bases outside gene matches: 6. Germline lookup yields CDR1 SGDLS and CDR2 YYNGEE. Written as DNA, the CDR3 is TGTGCCAGCAGCGGACGGGACAGGGGTAGTGAGCAGTTCTTC. This gives the protein CASSGRDRGSEQFF.

In its sample, this clone was seen once. CDR3 sequence reads: CASSQATEGSRETQYF. Written as DNA, the CDR3 is TGTGCCAGCAGCCAAGCAACGGAGGGGTCCAGGGAGACCCAGTACTTC. V gene TRBV3-1 (or the pseudogene TRBV3-2) combines with J gene TRBJ2-5; a weak D match, TRBD2 (6 bases). Germline values: CDR1 LGHDT, CDR2 YNNKEL (reference sequence). V gave up 1 base and J gave up 5 bases, with 17 bases separating them. This CDR3 is 16 amino acids long.

This chain links TRBV12-3 or TRBV12-4 with TRBJ1-5; D unclear. Deletions cut 3 bases from V and 4 bases from J, with 7 bases between. CDR3 length: 13 residues. The DNA of the CDR3 is TGTGCCAGCAGTTTGCAGGTTAATCAGCCCCAGCATTTT. Translated, it gives CASSLQVNQPQHF.

The rearrangement joins TRBV4-1 to TRBJ2-2; the match to TRBD2 covers 9 bases. The CDR3 covers 15 residues. Germline assignment: CDR1 MGHRA and CDR2 YSYEKL. The junction had 7 bases not matched to a gene; V was cut back by 4 bases and J by 7 bases. The CDR3 DNA reads TGCGCCAGCAGCCGGCAGGGACTAGCAGGCGGGGAGCTGTTTTTT. Translation: CASSRQGLAGGELFF.

J is TRBJ1-2 and V is TRBV2; 7 nucleotides line up with TRBD1. CDR1 is SNHLY and CDR2 is FYNNEI in the germline V gene. The CDR3 is made up of 19 amino acids. After removal of 6 bases from V and 4 bases from J, the junction contained 23 bases not matched to a gene. In DNA, the CDR3 is TGTGCCAGCAGGGCCCCTTGGACAGGAGCCGTCTCGGGCCGCTATGGCTACACCTTC. Its translation is CASRAPWTGAVSGRYGYTF.

The chain recombines TRBV30 with TRBJ1-5; D is unclear. The length of the CDR3 is 12 residues. Trimming pared 2 bases from V and 6 bases from J, leaving 8 bases between. The germline gives CDR1 GTSNPN, CDR2 SVGIG (reference sequence). CDR3 loop: CAWSTRFQPQHF. CDR3 nucleotides: TGTGCCTGGAGTACCAGGTTTCAGCCCCAGCATTTT.

The rearrangement uses TRBV3-1 (or the pseudogene TRBV3-2) and TRBJ2-1, with 15 bases aligning to TRBD2. V shed 3 bases, J shed 15 bases, and the junction held 6 bases outside the gene matches. Per the germline V gene, CDR1 is LGHDT and CDR2 is YNNKEL (reference sequence). This CDR3 is 14 amino acids long. Here the CDR3 DNA reads TGTGCCAGCAGCCAGGGACTAGCGGGAGGATCGTGGTTCTTC. It specifies CASSQGLAGGSWFF.

This clone was observed once. The chain joins TRBV2 to TRBJ1-2; 8 bases align to TRBD1. The CDR3 is 16 amino acids. The V segment lost 2 bases and the J segment 8 bases; nucleotides outside the gene matches: 13. The germline V gene encodes CDR1 SNHLY and CDR2 FYNNEI. The chain's CDR3 is CASSEPQGQGARGYTF. The CDR3 DNA sequence: TGTGCCAGCAGTGAACCCCAGGGCCAGGGGGCGAGGGGCTACACCTTC.

The CDR3 spells CASSQGLAYNEQFF. CDR3 sequence (DNA): TGTGCCAGCAGCCAGGGACTAGCGTACAATGAGCAGTTCTTC. The chain recombines TRBV3-1 (or the pseudogene TRBV3-2) with TRBJ2-1; 10 nucleotides line up with TRBD2. The CDR3 extends over 14 amino acids. Germline loops: CDR1 LGHDT, CDR2 YNNKEL (reference sequence). The J segment lost 4 bases and the V segment lost 3 bases, leaving 0 bases of the junction unmatched.

This clone has only a few counts. This chain connects TRBV28 to TRBJ1-5; the D gene is possibly TRBD1 (5 bases). The germline V and J ends were trimmed by 10 bases and 1 base, with 8 bases remaining between them. Germline assignment: CDR1 MDHEN and CDR2 SYDVKM. The CDR3 is 12 residues long. In DNA, the CDR3 is TGTGCCATCGCAGGGAGCAATCAGCCCCAGCATTTT. Its translation: CAIAGSNQPQHF.

This chain uses TRBV6-5 with TRBJ1-1; D is undetermined. The V gene's germline CDR1 is MNHEY and CDR2 SVGAGI. The length of the CDR3 is 15 residues. The V gene lost 6 bases and the J gene lost 0 bases, with 14 bases spanning the gap. The CDR3, as DNA: TGTGCCAGCAGCTTCTTCGGTCTCATGAACACTGAAGCTTTCTTT. Its protein is CASSFFGLMNTEAFF.

The chain carries TRBV5-5 and TRBJ2-5, with TRBD1 matching over 7 bases. Germline-derived CDR1 and CDR2 are SGHKS and YYEKEE (reference sequence). The ends lost 5 bases at V and 3 bases at J; junction bases unmatched: 10. This CDR3 is 15 amino acids long. This CDR3 reads CASSGQALKEETQYF. CDR3 nucleotide sequence: TGTGCCAGCAGTGGACAGGCACTCAAAGAAGAGACCCAGTACTTC. Combining the CDR3 with reference TRBV5-5 and TRBJ2-5 gives the whole variable domain DAGVTQSPTHLIKTRGQQVTLRCSPISGHKSVSWYQQVLGQGPQFIFQYYEKEERGRGNFPDRFSARQFPNYSSELNVNALLLGDSALYLCASSGQALKEETQYFGPGTRLLVL.

The CDR3 here is CSASPVSLSSYEQYF. CDR3 sequence (DNA): TGCAGTGCTAGTCCCGTCTCCCTGAGCTCCTACGAGCAGTACTTC. V is TRBV20-1 and J is TRBJ2-7; D uncertain. Germline CDR1 is DFQATT and CDR2 is SNEGSKA (reference sequence). Trimming left V 3 bases short and J 0 bases short, with 15 bases between. This CDR3 has 15 residues.

The rearrangement joins TRBV27 to TRBJ2-7; 9 nucleotides line up with TRBD1. V lost 11 bases and J lost 7; bases outside the gene matches: 15. CDR1 and CDR2 (germline): MNHEY, SMNVEV (reference sequence). This CDR3 region has 14 residues. The CDR3 nucleotides are TGTGCCGTAGGGGGACAGGGCGCTACGTCGGAGCAGTACTTC. This codes for CAVGGQGATSEQYF.

The chain employs TRBV5-1 and TRBJ2-1, with 10 bases fitting TRBD2. The ends lost 0 bases at V and 3 bases at J; junction bases unmatched: 6. CDR3 size: 17 residues. The V gene's germline CDR1 is SGHRS and CDR2 YFSETQ. DNA of the CDR3: TGCGCCAGCAGCTTGGTCGGGGTAGCGGGAGGCTACAATGAGCAGTTCTTC. This encodes CASSLVGVAGGYNEQFF.

This rearrangement joins TRBV7-2 to TRBJ1-5; possibly TRBD1 for D (5 bases). Germline CDR1 is SGHTA and CDR2 is FQGNSA. The CDR3 runs to 15 residues. V was cut by 5 bases and J by 4 bases, with 15 bases left in between. The CDR3: CASSVLLGGNQPQHF. The CDR3 bases are TGTGCCAGCAGCGTACTCCTGGGGGGGAATCAGCCCCAGCATTTT.

The DNA of the CDR3 is TGTGCCAGCTCACAGGGAACATTCTCCTACGAGCAGTACTTC. It is translated as CASSQGTFSYEQYF. This sequence joins TRBV19 and TRBJ2-7; D may be TRBD1 (6 bases). Germline CDR1 LNHDA, CDR2 SQIVND (reference sequence). V lost 9 bases, J lost 0 bases, and 15 bases lay in between. The CDR3 covers 14 residues.

The chain carries TRBV9 and TRBJ2-3, with 9 bases fitting TRBD1. CDR1 and CDR2 (germline): SGDLS, YYNGEE. The V gene end was trimmed by 3 bases and the J gene end by 1 base; junction bases not matched to a gene: 6. The CDR3 totals 16 residues. CDR3 bases: TGTGCCAGCAGCGCCTACAGGGGGCAAGGCACAGATACGCAGTATTTT. This translates into CASSAYRGQGTDTQYF.

This chain connects TRBV11-3 to TRBJ2-6, with D perhaps matching TRBD1 (6 bases). CDR3 length: 19 amino acids. Trimming left V 5 bases short and J 1 base short, with 21 bases between. Per the germline V gene, CDR1 is SGHNT and CDR2 is YENEEA. CDR3 region: CASSRTGQIQSSGANVLTF. Here the CDR3 DNA reads TGTGCCAGCAGCCGAACCGGACAGATCCAATCGTCTGGGGCCAACGTCCTGACTTTC.